The clone carrying this TCR beta chain was seen a handful of times. The antigen is not known. V was pared by 4 bases and J by 9 bases, with 4 bases of the junction left unmatched. The germline V gene has CDR1 MNHNY and CDR2 SVGAGI (reference sequence). This CDR3 is built from 13 residues. These data come from a study of cytomegalovirus exposure and HLA in healthy donors. Researchers ran the PCR with 60 Vbeta and 13 Jbeta primers. The protocol was immunoSEQ multiplex PCR, while the TCRdb copy is restricted to in-frame clones and leaves out a portion. This table has about 75,000 clones, more than 65% appearing once. Study observations and caveats: TCR beta V segments were, for the most part, productive about 87% or about 30% of the time in an earlier analysis. Certain indistinguishable V segments, among them TRBV6-2 and TRBV6-3, were excluded.

This TCR was sampled from a man aged 65 to 85 in good health and CMV-seropositive. Sequencing input: PBMCs. This chain links TRBV6-6 with TRBJ2-3; the match to TRBD2 covers 10 bases. The CDR3 spells CASSFEAGGTQYF. The CDR3 region has the DNA TGTGCCAGCAGTTTCGAAGCGGGAGGGACGCAGTATTTT.